This TCR beta chain was profiled in a study of cytomegalovirus exposure and HLA in healthy donors. Germline V gene lookup returns CDR1 SGHVS and CDR2 FNYEAQ. Between the trimmed V and J ends, which lost 5 bases and 2 bases, there was a span of 10 bases. The CDR3 covers 13 residues. Both 60 Vbeta primers and 13 Jbeta primers went into the PCR. Repertoires were generated with immunoSEQ multiplex PCR, while TCRdb's copy carries only in-frame clones and drops some. Of approximately 150,000 clones in the sample, approximately 80% were seen once. Sequencing was done on a sample of PBMCs. The chain has TRBV7-6 and TRBJ2-7; D is perhaps TRBD1 (5 bases). The source is a man between 18 and 35 years old in good health and CMV-seropositive. CDR3 DNA: TGTGCCAGCAGCGACGACAGAACCTACGAGCAGTACTTC. This encodes CASSDDRTYEQYF. Together with reference TRBV7-6 and TRBJ2-7, the CDR3 gives the full variable domain: GAGVSQSPRYKVTKRGQDVALRCDPISGHVSLYWYRQALGQGPEFLTYFNYEAQQDKSGLPNDRFSAERPEGSISTLTIQRTEQRDSAMYRCASSDDRTYEQYFGPGTRLTVT.